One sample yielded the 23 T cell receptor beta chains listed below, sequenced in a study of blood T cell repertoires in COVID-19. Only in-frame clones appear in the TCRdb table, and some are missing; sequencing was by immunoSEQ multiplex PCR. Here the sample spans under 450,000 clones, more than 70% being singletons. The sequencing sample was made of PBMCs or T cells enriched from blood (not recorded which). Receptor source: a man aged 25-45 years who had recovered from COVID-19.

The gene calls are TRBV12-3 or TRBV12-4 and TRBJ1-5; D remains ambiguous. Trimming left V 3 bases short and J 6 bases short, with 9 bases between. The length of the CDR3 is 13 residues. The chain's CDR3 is CASSFSGFQPQHF. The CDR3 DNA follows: TGTGCCAGCAGTTTTTCGGGTTTTCAGCCCCAGCATTTT.

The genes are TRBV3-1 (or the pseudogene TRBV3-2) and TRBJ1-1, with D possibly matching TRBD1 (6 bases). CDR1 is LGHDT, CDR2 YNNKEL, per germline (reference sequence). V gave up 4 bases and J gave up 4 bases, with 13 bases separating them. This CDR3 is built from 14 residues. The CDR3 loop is CASSPGALSTEAFF. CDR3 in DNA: TGTGCCAGCAGCCCAGGGGCCCTGAGCACTGAAGCTTTCTTT.

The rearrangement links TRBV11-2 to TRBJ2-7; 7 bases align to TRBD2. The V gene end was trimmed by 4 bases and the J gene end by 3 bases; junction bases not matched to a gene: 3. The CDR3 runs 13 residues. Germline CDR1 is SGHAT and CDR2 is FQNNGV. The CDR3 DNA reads TGTGCCAGCAGCTGGGAGGGCGGCTACGAGCAGTACTTC. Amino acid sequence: CASSWEGGYEQYF.

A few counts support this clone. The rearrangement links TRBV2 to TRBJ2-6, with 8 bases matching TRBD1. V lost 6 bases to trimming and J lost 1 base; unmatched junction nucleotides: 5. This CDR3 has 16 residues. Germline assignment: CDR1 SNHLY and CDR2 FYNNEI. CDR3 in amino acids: CASSSGGASGANVLTF. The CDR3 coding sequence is TGTGCCAGCAGCTCAGGGGGCGCGTCTGGGGCCAACGTCCTGACTTTC. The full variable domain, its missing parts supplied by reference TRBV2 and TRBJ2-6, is EPEVTQTPSHQVTQMGQEVILRCVPISNHLYFYWYRQILGQKVEFLVSFYNNEISEKSEIFDDQFSVERPDGSNFTLKIRSTKLEDSAMYFCASSSGGASGANVLTFGAGSRLTVL.

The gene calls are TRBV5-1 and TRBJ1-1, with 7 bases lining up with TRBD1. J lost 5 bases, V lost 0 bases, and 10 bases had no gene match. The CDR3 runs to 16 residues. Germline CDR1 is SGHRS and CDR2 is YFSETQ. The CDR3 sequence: CASSLARGQVGTEAFF. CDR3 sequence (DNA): TGCGCCAGCAGCTTGGCGAGGGGGCAGGTGGGAACTGAAGCTTTCTTT.

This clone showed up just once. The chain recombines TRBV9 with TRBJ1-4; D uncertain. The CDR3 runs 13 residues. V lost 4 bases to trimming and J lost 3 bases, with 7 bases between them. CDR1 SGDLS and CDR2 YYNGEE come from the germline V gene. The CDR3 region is CASSSLPNEKLFF. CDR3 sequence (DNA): TGTGCCAGCAGCTCCCTTCCTAATGAAAAACTGTTTTTT.

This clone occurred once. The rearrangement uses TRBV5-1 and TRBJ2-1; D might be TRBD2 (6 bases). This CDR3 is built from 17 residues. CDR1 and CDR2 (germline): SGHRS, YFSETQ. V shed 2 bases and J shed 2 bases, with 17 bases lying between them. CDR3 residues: CASSLASLATTYNEQFF. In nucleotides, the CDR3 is TGCGCCAGCAGCTTAGCATCCCTAGCGACTACCTACAATGAGCAGTTCTTC.

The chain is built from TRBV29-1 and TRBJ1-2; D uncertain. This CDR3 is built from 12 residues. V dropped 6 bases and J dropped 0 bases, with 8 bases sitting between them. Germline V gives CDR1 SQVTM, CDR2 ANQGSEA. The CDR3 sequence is CSVWSANYGYTF. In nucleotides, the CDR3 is TGCAGCGTGTGGAGCGCTAACTATGGCTACACCTTC. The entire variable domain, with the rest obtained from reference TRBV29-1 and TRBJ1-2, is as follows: SAVISQKPSRDICQRGTSLTIQCQVDSQVTMMFWYRQQPGQSLTLIATANQGSEATYESGFVIDKFPISRPNLTFSTLTVSNMSPEDSSIYLCSVWSANYGYTFGSGTRLTVV.

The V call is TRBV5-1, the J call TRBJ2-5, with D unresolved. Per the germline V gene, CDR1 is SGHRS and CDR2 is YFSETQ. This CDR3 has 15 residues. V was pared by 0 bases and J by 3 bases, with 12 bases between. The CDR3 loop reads CASSLGGTPKETQYF. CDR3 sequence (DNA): TGCGCCAGCAGCTTGGGTGGCACACCCAAAGAGACCCAGTACTTC.

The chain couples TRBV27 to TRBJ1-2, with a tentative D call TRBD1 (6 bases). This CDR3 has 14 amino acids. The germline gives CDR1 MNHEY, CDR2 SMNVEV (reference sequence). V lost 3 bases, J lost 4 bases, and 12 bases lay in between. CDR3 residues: CASSFQGYGYGYTF. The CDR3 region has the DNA TGTGCCAGCAGTTTTCAGGGGTATGGCTATGGCTACACCTTC.

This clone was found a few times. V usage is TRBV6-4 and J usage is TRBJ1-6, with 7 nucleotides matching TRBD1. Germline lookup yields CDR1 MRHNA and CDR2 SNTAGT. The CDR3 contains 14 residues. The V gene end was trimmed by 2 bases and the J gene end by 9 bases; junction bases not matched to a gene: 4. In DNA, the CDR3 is TGTGCCAGCAGTGACAGAGACAGGGCTTCACCCCTCCACTTT. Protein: CASSDRDRASPLHF.

DNA of the CDR3: TGTGCCAGCCAATTAAACCGAGCCCAGCATTTT. This codes for CASQLNRAQHF. The chain combines TRBV12-3 or TRBV12-4 with TRBJ1-5, with D uncertain. CDR3 length: 11 residues. The ends were cut back, 8 bases at V and 11 bases at J, with 13 bases in the middle.

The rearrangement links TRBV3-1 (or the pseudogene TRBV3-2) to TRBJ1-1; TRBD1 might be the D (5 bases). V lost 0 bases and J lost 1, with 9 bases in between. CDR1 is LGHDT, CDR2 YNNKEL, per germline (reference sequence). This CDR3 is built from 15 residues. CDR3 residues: CASSQEWQGNTEAFF. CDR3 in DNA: TGTGCCAGCAGCCAAGAATGGCAGGGGAACACTGAAGCTTTCTTT.

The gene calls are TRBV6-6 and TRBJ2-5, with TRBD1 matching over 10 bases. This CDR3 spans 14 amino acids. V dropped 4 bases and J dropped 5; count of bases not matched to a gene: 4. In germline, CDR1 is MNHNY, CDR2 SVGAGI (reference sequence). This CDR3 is CASSLSGQGETQYF. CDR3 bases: TGTGCCAGCAGTTTATCGGGACAGGGGGAGACCCAGTACTTC.

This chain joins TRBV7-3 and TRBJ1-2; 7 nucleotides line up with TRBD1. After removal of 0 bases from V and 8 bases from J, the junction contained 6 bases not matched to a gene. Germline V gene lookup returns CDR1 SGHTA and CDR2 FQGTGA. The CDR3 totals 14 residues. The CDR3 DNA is TGTGCCAGCAGCTTAACCGGGACAGATTTCGGCTACACCTTC. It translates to CASSLTGTDFGYTF.

CDR3 DNA sequence: TGTGCCAGCAGCTTCCCCCGACAGGGTAGCTTCGAGAATGAGCAGTTCTTC. The encoded protein is CASSFPRQGSFENEQFF. The chain joins TRBV11-2 to TRBJ2-1; TRBD1 matches 7 bases. Germline V lookup: CDR1 SGHAT, CDR2 FQNNGV. V was pared by 3 bases and J by 7 bases, with 15 bases of the junction left unmatched. CDR3 length equals 17 residues.

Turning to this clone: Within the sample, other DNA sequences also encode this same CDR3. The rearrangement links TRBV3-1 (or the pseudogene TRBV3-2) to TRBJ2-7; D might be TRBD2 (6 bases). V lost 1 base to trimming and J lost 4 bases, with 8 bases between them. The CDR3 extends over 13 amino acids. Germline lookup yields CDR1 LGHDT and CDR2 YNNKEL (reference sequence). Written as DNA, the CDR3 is TGTGCCAGCAGCCAAGGAGGAGGGTACGAGCAGTACTTC. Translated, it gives CASSQGGGYEQYF.

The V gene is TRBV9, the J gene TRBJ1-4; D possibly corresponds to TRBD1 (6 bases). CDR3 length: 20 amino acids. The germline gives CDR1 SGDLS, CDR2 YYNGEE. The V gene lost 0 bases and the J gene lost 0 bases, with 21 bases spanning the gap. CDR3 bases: TGTGCCAGCAGCGTAGCTCGGGGGGCACAGGGAATCCCAACTAATGAAAAACTGTTTTTT. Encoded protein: CASSVARGAQGIPTNEKLFF.

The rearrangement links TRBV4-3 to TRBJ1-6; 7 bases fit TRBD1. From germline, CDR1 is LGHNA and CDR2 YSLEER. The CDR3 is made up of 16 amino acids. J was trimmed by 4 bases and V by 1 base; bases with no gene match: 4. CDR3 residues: CASSQVPGQYNSPLHF. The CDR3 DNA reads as TGCGCCAGCAGCCAAGTTCCGGGACAGTATAATTCACCCCTCCACTTT.

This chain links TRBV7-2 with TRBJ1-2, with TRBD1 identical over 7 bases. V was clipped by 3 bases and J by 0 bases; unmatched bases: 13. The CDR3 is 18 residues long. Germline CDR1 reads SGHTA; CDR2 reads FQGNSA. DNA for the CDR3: TGTGCCAGCAGCTTTGAGGGGTGGGGGACAGCGGCTAACTATGGCTACACCTTC. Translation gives CASSFEGWGTAANYGYTF. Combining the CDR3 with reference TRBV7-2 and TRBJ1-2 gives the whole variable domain GAGVSQSPSNKVTEKGKDVELRCDPISGHTALYWYRQSLGQGLEFLIYFQGNSAPDKSGLPSDRFSAERTGGSVSTLTIQRTQQEDSAVYLCASSFEGWGTAANYGYTFGSGTRLTVV.

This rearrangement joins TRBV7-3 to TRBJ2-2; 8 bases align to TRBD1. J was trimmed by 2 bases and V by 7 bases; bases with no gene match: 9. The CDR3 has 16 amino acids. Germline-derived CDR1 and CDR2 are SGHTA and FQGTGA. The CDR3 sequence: CASNQGDRFNTGELFF. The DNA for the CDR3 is TGTGCCAGCAACCAGGGGGACAGGTTTAACACCGGGGAGCTGTTTTTT.

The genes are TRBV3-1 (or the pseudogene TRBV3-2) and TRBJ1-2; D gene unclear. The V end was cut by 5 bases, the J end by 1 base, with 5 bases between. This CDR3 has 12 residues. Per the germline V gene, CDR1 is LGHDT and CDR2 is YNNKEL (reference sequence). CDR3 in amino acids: CASSARNYGYTF. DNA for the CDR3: TGTGCCAGCAGCGCGCGTAACTATGGCTACACCTTC.

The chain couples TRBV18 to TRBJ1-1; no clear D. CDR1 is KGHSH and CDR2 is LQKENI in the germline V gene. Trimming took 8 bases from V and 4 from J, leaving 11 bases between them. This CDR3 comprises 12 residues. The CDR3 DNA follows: TGTGCCAGCCGAGGTGGTGCCACTGAAGCTTTCTTT. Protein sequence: CASRGGATEAFF.